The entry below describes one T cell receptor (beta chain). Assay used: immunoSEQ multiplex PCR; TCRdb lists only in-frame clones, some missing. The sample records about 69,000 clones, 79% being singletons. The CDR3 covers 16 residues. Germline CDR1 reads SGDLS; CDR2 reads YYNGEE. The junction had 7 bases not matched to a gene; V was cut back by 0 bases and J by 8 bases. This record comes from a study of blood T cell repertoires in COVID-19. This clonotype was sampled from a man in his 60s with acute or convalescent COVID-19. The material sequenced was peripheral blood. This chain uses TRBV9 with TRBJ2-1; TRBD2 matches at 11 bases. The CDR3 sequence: CASSVDSGGATYEQFF. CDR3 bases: TGTGCCAGCAGCGTAGATAGCGGGGGGGCCACGTATGAGCAGTTCTTC.